A single sample is the source of the 30 T cell receptor beta chains below, sequenced in a study of shared clonotypes between healthy human individuals. CD45RO negativity and positive selection for CCR7 defined naive CD8 cells, a population that excluded terminally differentiated effector memory CD45RA+ cells. The table came from immunoSEQ multiplex PCR; TCRdb's copy has only in-frame clones and leaves some out. Seen here are roughly 2.1 million clones, approximately 94% observed once, and the top ten hold more than 1.5%. The sequenced sample consisted of naive CD8+ T cells from PBMCs. The origin of the receptors is a man between 18 and 29 years old in good health. Some clones in this sample may be carry-over from other donors' samples.

The chain has TRBV6-5 and TRBJ2-1, with D possibly matching TRBD2 (5 bases). Germline values: CDR1 MNHEY, CDR2 SVGAGI. The CDR3 contains 14 residues. The V and J ends lost 0 bases and 12 bases respectively, with 15 bases between them. The CDR3 loop is CASSYSISPGRQFF. CDR3 bases: TGTGCCAGCAGTTACTCAATCTCTCCGGGGAGGCAGTTCTTC.

This clone was observed once. The chain employs TRBV12-5 and TRBJ1-1, with D possibly being TRBD1 (5 bases). Between the trimmed V and J ends, which lost 3 bases and 1 base, there was a span of 12 bases. The CDR3 runs to 15 residues. The germline V gene has CDR1 LGHNT and CDR2 FRNRAP. CDR3 sequence (DNA): TGTGCTAGTGGTTTTCATCTGGGGCGGAACACTGAAGCTTTCTTT. The encoded protein is CASGFHLGRNTEAFF.

The chain links TRBV11-2 to TRBJ2-7; D ambiguous. CDR1 SGHAT and CDR2 FQNNGV come from the germline V gene. Trimming shortened V by 1 base and J by 4 bases, and 17 bases separated the two germline ends. This CDR3 has 16 residues. For the CDR3, the DNA is TGTGCCAGCAGCTTAGTCTCTCTTGGTCCGCAATACGAGCAGTACTTC. This translates into CASSLVSLGPQYEQYF.

V gene TRBV9 combines with J gene TRBJ2-7; 7 positions match TRBD2. Looked up from germline, CDR1 is SGDLS and CDR2 is YYNGEE. The CDR3 sequence is 15 residues long. V dropped 4 bases and J dropped 1; count of bases not matched to a gene: 8. CDR3 DNA: TGTGCCAGCAGCCCGGGCAACGGGGGGTCCTACGAGCAGTACTTC. Translating gives CASSPGNGGSYEQYF.

The rearrangement uses TRBV9 and TRBJ2-1; D possibly corresponds to TRBD1 (5 bases). The V gene's germline CDR1 is SGDLS and CDR2 YYNGEE. The CDR3 contains 16 residues. V lost 3 bases to trimming and J lost 4 bases, with 17 bases between them. The CDR3 DNA reads as TGTGCCAGCAGCGGACGCTGGGGCCAGTTGTACAATGAGCAGTTCTTC. Protein: CASSGRWGQLYNEQFF.

The rearrangement uses TRBV7-9 and TRBJ1-3, with D perhaps TRBD1 (5 bases). Trimming removed 5 bases from V and 6 bases from J, with 17 bases in between. Per the germline V gene, CDR1 is SEHNR and CDR2 is FQNEAQ (reference sequence). This CDR3 has 15 amino acids. This chain's CDR3 is CASSTRESGENTIYF. In DNA, the CDR3 is TGTGCCAGCAGCACCAGGGAGTCTGGGGAAAACACCATATATTTT.

V is TRBV29-1 and J is TRBJ2-7; tentatively, D is TRBD1 (5 bases). V was clipped by 4 bases and J by 5 bases, with 9 bases between them. This CDR3 is built from 11 residues. Germline assignment: CDR1 SQVTM and CDR2 ANQGSEA. CDR3 residues: CSVARVHEQYF. CDR3 in DNA: TGCAGCGTTGCCAGGGTCCACGAGCAGTACTTC.

The chain has TRBV4-1 and TRBJ1-2; D is possibly TRBD1 (6 bases). The germline V gene has CDR1 MGHRA and CDR2 YSYEKL. The CDR3 length is 16 residues. The V gene lost 4 bases and the J gene lost 4 bases, with 19 bases spanning the gap. In nucleotides, the CDR3 is TGCGCCAGCAGCCCACGCCCGGACAGATCACTCTATGGCTACACCTTC. Translation gives CASSPRPDRSLYGYTF.

This chain joins TRBV27 and TRBJ2-7; D not certain. Looked up from germline, CDR1 is MNHEY and CDR2 is SMNVEV (reference sequence). The V gene lost 4 bases and the J gene lost 5 bases, with 18 bases spanning the gap. This CDR3 has 15 residues. In DNA form, the CDR3 reads TGTGCCAGCAGTTATAACCCCAAGAGAATCGACGAGCAGTACTTC. This gives the protein CASSYNPKRIDEQYF.

The V and J genes are TRBV5-8 and TRBJ1-2, with no clear D. The CDR3 totals 13 residues. Trimming took off 4 bases at V and 2 bases at J, with 9 bases between the two ends. Germline V CDR1 and CDR2: SGHTS, YDEGEE. CDR3 DNA: TGTGCCAGCAGCCAATTGAGGAACTATGGCTACACCTTC. Its protein product is CASSQLRNYGYTF.

This chain uses TRBV10-2 with TRBJ2-7, with 10 bases matching TRBD2. This CDR3 contains 15 residues. CDR1 WSHSY and CDR2 SAAADI come from the germline V gene. V was clipped by 5 bases and J by 3 bases; unmatched bases: 7. The CDR3 nucleotides are TGCGCCAGCAGTCCTTTAGCGGGAGGAGGCTACGAGCAGTACTTC. Translated: CASSPLAGGGYEQYF.

This chain links TRBV6-1 with TRBJ2-7; 10 nucleotides align to TRBD1. Germline V gene lookup returns CDR1 MNHNS and CDR2 SASEGT. The V and J ends lost 2 bases and 2 bases, in that order; junction bases with no gene match: 3. This CDR3 has 15 amino acids. In DNA form, the CDR3 reads TGTGCCAGCAGTGAATCAGGACAGGGGGCCTACGAGCAGTACTTC. Translated, it gives CASSESGQGAYEQYF.

This clone was seen once. Other DNA sequences in this sample translate to the same CDR3. The chain links TRBV9 to TRBJ2-2; D gene ambiguous. The CDR3 sequence is 15 residues long. Trimming shortened V by 2 bases and J by 1 base, and 9 bases separated the two germline ends. The germline CDR1 and CDR2 sequences are SGDLS and YYNGEE. This chain's CDR3 is CASSVDRVNTGELFF. In nucleotides, the CDR3 is TGTGCCAGCAGCGTCGACCGGGTGAACACCGGGGAGCTGTTTTTT.

The rearrangement uses TRBV28 and TRBJ2-7; TRBD2 matches at 7 bases. The CDR3 is 14 amino acids. The junction had 9 bases not matched to a gene; V was cut back by 8 bases and J by 2 bases. From germline, CDR1 is MDHEN and CDR2 SYDVKM. The CDR3 here is CASYDQRGAYEQYF. CDR3 nucleotides: TGTGCCAGCTATGACCAGCGGGGTGCCTACGAGCAGTACTTC.

The chain joins TRBV6-6 to TRBJ2-5; possible D gene TRBD1, 6 bases. Trimming shortened V by 7 bases and J by 10 bases, and 22 bases separated the two germline ends. The CDR3 totals 14 residues. Germline V gene data show CDR1 as MNHNY and CDR2 as SVGAGI (reference sequence). CDR3 protein: CASTYGGSMEDQYF. Written as DNA, the CDR3 is TGTGCCAGCACCTATGGGGGCAGCATGGAGGACCAGTACTTC.

This clone was seen once. This chain links TRBV30 with TRBJ2-5; D not resolved. Deletions cut 0 bases from V and 5 bases from J, with 13 bases between. The CDR3 covers 14 residues. CDR1 GTSNPN and CDR2 SVGIG come from the germline V gene (reference sequence). The DNA for the CDR3 is TGTGCCTGGAGTGTACTTGGCCCCCAGGAGACCCAGTACTTC. Translated: CAWSVLGPQETQYF.

The chain couples TRBV7-2 to TRBJ2-7; 7 positions match TRBD1. CDR1 and CDR2 from the germline V gene are SGHTA and FQGNSA. V lost 3 bases and J lost 0; bases outside the gene matches: 8. The CDR3 totals 16 residues. CDR3 coding DNA: TGTGCCAGCAGCTTGGAAGATCGGGACAGCTCCTACGAGCAGTACTTC. Its protein is CASSLEDRDSSYEQYF.

The chain joins TRBV19 to TRBJ2-2; the D gene is possibly TRBD2 (5 bases). CDR3 length equals 16 residues. V dropped 1 base and J dropped 5 bases, with 14 bases sitting between them. The V gene's germline CDR1 is LNHDA and CDR2 SQIVND (reference sequence). The CDR3 coding sequence is TGTGCCAGTAGTATAGTTCTGGGAGAAGAGACCGGGGAGCTGTTTTTT. It specifies CASSIVLGEETGELFF.

On this clone itself: The same CDR3 also results from other DNA sequences found in this sample. The chain has TRBV27 and TRBJ2-1; a weak D match, TRBD1 (6 bases). The CDR3 consists of 13 residues. V lost 3 bases to trimming and J lost 7 bases, with 10 bases between them. The germline V gene has CDR1 MNHEY and CDR2 SMNVEV (reference sequence). The DNA for the CDR3 is TGTGCCAGCAGTTTCCAGGGGTATAATGAGCAGTTCTTC. Its protein is CASSFQGYNEQFF.

The rearrangement joins TRBV10-3 to TRBJ2-7; maybe TRBD2 (6 bases). This CDR3 has 16 amino acids. With 6 bases removed from V and 0 bases from J, the gap between germline ends came to 18 bases. Germline values: CDR1 ENHRY, CDR2 SYGVKD. CDR3 sequence reads: CAIRLLRRDGSYEQYF. CDR3 bases: TGTGCCATCAGGCTTCTTAGGCGGGACGGCTCCTACGAGCAGTACTTC.

In its sample, this clone was seen a few times. The chain employs TRBV11-1 and TRBJ1-1; D ambiguous. CDR1 and CDR2 (germline): SGHAT, FQDESV (reference sequence). This CDR3 is built from 15 residues. Trimming stripped 5 bases from V and 4 bases from J, with 17 bases between. CDR3 loop: CASSPKRVAFTEAFF. Written as DNA, the CDR3 is TGTGCCAGCAGCCCCAAGCGGGTGGCTTTCACTGAAGCTTTCTTT.

The J gene is TRBJ2-7, the V gene TRBV29-1; the D is unclear. Germline CDR1 SQVTM, CDR2 ANQGSEA. The CDR3 length is 12 residues. Trimming took 7 bases from V and 0 from J, leaving 10 bases between them. CDR3 region: CSARLPSYEQYF. The CDR3 DNA sequence: TGCAGCGCAAGACTGCCCTCCTACGAGCAGTACTTC.

This chain uses TRBV28 with TRBJ1-1, with 9 bases aligning to TRBD1. Germline CDR1 is MDHEN and CDR2 is SYDVKM. V trimming: 6 bases; J trimming: 4 bases; junction bases outside the gene matches: 3. This CDR3 has 13 residues. CDR3 sequence (DNA): TGTGCCAGCAGACGGGACAGGGCCACTGAAGCTTTCTTT. Protein sequence: CASRRDRATEAFF.

This chain joins TRBV29-1 and TRBJ2-7; the match to TRBD2 covers 11 bases. V was clipped by 6 bases and J by 2 bases; unmatched bases: 6. The CDR3 spans 14 residues. CDR1 is SQVTM, CDR2 ANQGSEA, per germline. The CDR3 DNA follows: TGCAGCGTAACTAGCGGGAGTTCCCCCTACGAGCAGTACTTC. It yields the protein CSVTSGSSPYEQYF.

A word on this clone: Germline is not matched at one junction end, which may reflect a read error. The rearrangement joins TRBV25-1 to TRBJ2-5, with 8 bases that match TRBD2. This CDR3 is 15 amino acids long. Germline loops: CDR1 MGHDK, CDR2 SYGVNS. The CDR3 protein is CASTEREGPQETQYF. The CDR3 DNA reads TGTGCCAGCACTGAACGGGAGGGCCCCCAAGAGACCCAGTACTTC. Supplemented by reference TRBV25-1 and TRBJ2-5, the full variable domain reads EADIYQTPRYLVIGTGKKITLECSQTMGHDKMYWYQQDPGMELHLIHYSYGVNSTEKGDLSSESTVSRIRTEHFPLTLESARPSHTSQYLCASTEREGPQETQYFGPGTRLLVL.

The chain employs TRBV25-1 and TRBJ2-1, with 9 bases that match TRBD2. Germline CDR1 MGHDK, CDR2 SYGVNS. This CDR3 has 16 amino acids. The junction had 7 bases not matched to a gene; V was cut back by 1 base and J by 6 bases. CDR3: CASSEWGSGSFNEQFF. CDR3 bases: TGTGCCAGCAGTGAATGGGGTAGCGGGAGTTTCAATGAGCAGTTCTTC.

CDR3 in DNA: TGCGCCAGCAGCCCGGGGGTCGGCCCTTACGAGCAGTACTTC. Its translation is CASSPGVGPYEQYF. The chain recombines TRBV4-1 with TRBJ2-7, with TRBD2 as a possible D gene (6 bases). Trimming took off 4 bases at V and 4 bases at J, with 14 bases between the two ends. This CDR3 is built from 14 residues. The germline CDR1 and CDR2 sequences are MGHRA and YSYEKL.

The chain has TRBV5-3 and TRBJ2-3; the match to TRBD1 covers 8 bases. TRBV5-3 is given ORF status, its function remaining uncertain. V shed 4 bases, J shed 1 base, and the junction held 8 bases outside the gene matches. The CDR3 consists of 16 residues. Written as DNA, the CDR3 is TGTGCCAGAAGCCGCAGGGACAGGCAGTGCACAGATACGCAGTATTTT. It translates to CARSRRDRQCTDTQYF.

This rearrangement joins TRBV30 to TRBJ1-6, with D possibly being TRBD1 (5 bases). Per germline, CDR1 GTSNPN and CDR2 SVGIG (reference sequence). The V and J ends lost 2 bases and 7 bases respectively, with 9 bases between them. The CDR3 has 13 amino acids. For the CDR3, the DNA is TGTGCCTGGAGTTGGGGGAGCAATTCACCCCTCCACTTT. This encodes CAWSWGSNSPLHF.

The chain carries TRBV5-5 and TRBJ2-7; no definite D call. The length of the CDR3 is 19 residues. Germline CDR1 SGHKS, CDR2 YYEKEE (reference sequence). V was pared by 2 bases and J by 3 bases, with 27 bases between. The CDR3 here is CASSLSGPFAFGADYEQYF. CDR3 in DNA: TGTGCCAGCAGCTTAAGTGGGCCATTCGCATTTGGCGCCGACTACGAGCAGTACTTC.